This T cell receptor (beta chain) was identified during a study of blood T cell repertoires in COVID-19. Looking at the study overall: Samples representing acute and convalescent COVID-19 were sourced from the United States, Italy and Spain. T cells, B-cell-depleted T cells, or PBMCs supplied cDNA or gDNA.

Between the trimmed V and J ends, which lost 2 bases and 2 bases, there was a span of 12 bases. The CDR3 has 15 amino acids. The germline gives CDR1 SNHLY, CDR2 FYNNEI. In the original processing: It was from reference gene primer amplification that nucleated cell counts were estimated. The protocol was immunoSEQ multiplex PCR, while the TCRdb copy is restricted to in-frame clones and leaves out a portion. That table gives V, J and clone size, and the DNA gave D and trimming. There are 150,000 to 200,000 clones in the sample; around 86% occur only once, and roughly 8.2% lies in the top ten. The sample was peripheral blood. The TCR originated in a man in his sixties with acute or convalescent COVID-19. V is TRBV2 and J is TRBJ1-2, with D uncertain. The CDR3: CASSEWSQINYGYTF. The CDR3 DNA reads as TGTGCCAGCAGTGAATGGTCACAGATCAACTATGGCTACACCTTC.